This T cell receptor (beta chain) was captured by sequencing in a study of T cells in Graves' hyperthyroidism and ophthalmopathy. Findings and caveats of the study: Researchers report that a 13 V-J model separated ophthalmopathy from stable hyperthyroidism. The majority of expanded thyroid clonotypes above 0.001 also appeared in blood.

This CDR3 is 12 amino acids long. Germline V gene data show CDR1 as SEHNR and CDR2 as FQNEAQ (reference sequence). V gave up 5 bases and J gave up 3 bases, with 7 bases separating them. Researchers took RNA transcripts and amplified the TCR beta CDR3 regions from them. An initial round of RT-PCR targeting the TCR CDR3 relied on the HTBI primer set. MiXCR, applied by TCRdb to the multiplex PCR reads, yields one record per CDR3 protein. The sample has 500,000 to 600,000 distinct CDR3 sequences, 46% seen once; the top ten hold around a fifth. A note on this clonotype: What it recognizes is unknown.

The specimen was peripheral blood or thyroid tissue (not recorded which). This clonotype originated in an adult woman with Graves' disease, either hyperthyroidism or ophthalmopathy (not recorded which). The rearrangement joins TRBV7-9 to TRBJ2-5; D is undetermined. The CDR3 sequence: CASSHPEETQYF. The CDR3 DNA is TGTGCCAGCAGCCACCCAGAAGAGACCCAGTACTTC.